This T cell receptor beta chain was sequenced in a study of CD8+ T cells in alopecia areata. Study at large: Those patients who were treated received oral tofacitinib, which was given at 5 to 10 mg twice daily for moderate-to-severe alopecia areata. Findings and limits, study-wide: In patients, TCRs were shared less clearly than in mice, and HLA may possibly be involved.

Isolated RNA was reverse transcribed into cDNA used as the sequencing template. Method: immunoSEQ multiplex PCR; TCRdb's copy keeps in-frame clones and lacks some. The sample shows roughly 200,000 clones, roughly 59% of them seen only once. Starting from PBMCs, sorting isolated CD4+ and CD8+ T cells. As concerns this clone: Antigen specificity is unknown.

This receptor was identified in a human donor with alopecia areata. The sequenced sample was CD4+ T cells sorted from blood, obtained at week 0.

The CDR3 loop is CAWSRGQNQPQHF. The CDR3 nucleotides read TGTGCCTGGAGCAGGGGGCAGAATCAGCCCCAGCATTTT. The V and J genes are TRBV30 and TRBJ1-5, with 8 bases that match TRBD1. The ends lost 3 bases at V and 4 bases at J; junction bases unmatched: 2. From germline, CDR1 is GTSNPN and CDR2 SVGIG (reference sequence). There are 13 residues in the CDR3. The whole variable domain, filled in from reference TRBV30 and TRBJ1-5, reads SQTIHQWPATLVQPVGSPLSLECTVEGTSNPNLYWYRQAAGRGLQLLFYSVGIGQISSEVPQNLSASRPQDRQFILSSKKLLLSDSGFYLCAWSRGQNQPQHFGDGTRLSIL.